One sample yielded the 8 T cell receptor beta chains listed below, sequenced in a study of T-cell memory formation after mild COVID-19. One entry per CDR3 protein results from TCRdb running MiXCR on the 5' RACE reads. The sample has about 320,000 distinct CDR3 sequences, approximately 14% seen once. Sequencing was done on a sample of PBMCs or a T cell subset sorted from them (not recorded which). The origin of the receptors is a man aged 18 to 29 who had mild COVID-19 (a few samples of this study predate the infection). Cell type and time point are not known.

This clonotype was counted many times. The chain combines TRBV18 with TRBJ1-1; no definite D call. Germline CDR1 and CDR2: KGHSH and LQKENI. The CDR3 sequence is 13 residues long. V lost 8 bases, J lost 2 bases, and 12 bases lay in between. The CDR3 DNA sequence: TGTGCCAGCAGCCCCGGTGGTAACACTGAAGCTTTCTTT. It codes for CASSPGGNTEAFF.

V gene TRBV7-8 combines with J gene TRBJ1-3; 7 nucleotides line up with TRBD1. The germline V gene has CDR1 SGHVS and CDR2 FQNEAQ. The trim removed 5 bases at V and 0 bases at J, leaving 10 bases unmatched. This CDR3 comprises 17 residues. The CDR3 loop reads CASSKWTGLNSGNTIYF. CDR3 sequence (DNA): TGTGCCAGCAGCAAGTGGACAGGATTGAACTCTGGAAACACCATATATTTT.

This clonotype was seen a handful of times. This sequence joins TRBV7-2 and TRBJ1-2, with no clear D. This CDR3 comprises 14 residues. Germline V CDR1 and CDR2: SGHTA, FQGNSA. Between the trimmed V and J ends, which lost 5 bases and 4 bases, there was a span of 14 bases. CDR3 residues: CASSPGARSYGYTF. The CDR3 coding sequence is TGTGCCAGCAGCCCCGGAGCCCGCAGCTATGGCTACACCTTC.

Note on this clonotype: A junction end diverges from the germline sequence, so it may reflect a read error. V usage is TRBV9 and J usage is TRBJ2-5; possibly TRBD2 for D (5 bases). This CDR3 has 14 residues. Germline V gene sequence: CDR1 SGDLS, CDR2 YYNGEE. CDR3 in DNA: TGTGCCAGCAGCGTAGGCACTAATTGGGAGACCCAGTCCTTC. It is translated as CASSVGTNWETQSF.

This clonotype was recorded a few times. The chain has TRBV20-1 and TRBJ2-7; D uncertain. The germline V gene encodes CDR1 DFQATT and CDR2 SNEGSKA (reference sequence). V lost 4 bases, J lost 0 bases, and 13 bases lay in between. The CDR3 contains 14 residues. The CDR3 nucleotides read TGCAGTGCTAACCCCAGGCGGAGCTCCTACGAGCAGTACTTC. Translating it yields CSANPRRSSYEQYF.

The J gene is TRBJ2-7, the V gene TRBV5-6, with TRBD1 identical over 9 bases. CDR1 is SGHDT, CDR2 YYEEEE, per germline. The V and J ends lost 6 bases and 2 bases, in that order; junction bases with no gene match: 6. The CDR3 is made up of 14 amino acids. The CDR3 loop reads CASTFGTGTYEQYF. The CDR3 DNA follows: TGTGCCAGCACCTTTGGGACAGGGACCTACGAGCAGTACTTC.

There are a few counts of this clonotype. This chain connects TRBV12-3 or TRBV12-4 to TRBJ1-3; no firm D call. This CDR3 has 14 residues. The germline V and J ends were trimmed by 5 bases and 2 bases, with 10 bases remaining between them. CDR3 sequence: CASSQQNPGNTIYF. The CDR3 nucleotides are TGTGCCAGCAGTCAACAGAATCCTGGAAACACCATATATTTT.

The V and J genes are TRBV15 and TRBJ1-4; D is undetermined. Germline lookup yields CDR1 LNHNV and CDR2 YYDKDF (reference sequence). The CDR3 totals 13 residues. V lost 4 bases and J 10 bases, leaving 13 bases between the germline ends. CDR3 in DNA: TGTGCCACCAGCACAGACACAGCTCGAAAACTGTTTTTT. Translated: CATSTDTARKLFF.